This T cell receptor beta chain was identified during a study of blood T cell repertoires in COVID-19. Overall study: Acute-phase and convalescent COVID-19 samples originated in the United States, Italy and Spain. T cells, B-cell-depleted T cells, or PBMCs provided the cDNA or gDNA that served as material.

In the original analysis: From reference gene primer amplification, estimates of nucleated cell counts were derived. The repertoire was sequenced with immunoSEQ multiplex PCR; TCRdb's copy has only in-frame clones and lacks some. V, J and clone size are taken as reported in that table, and D and trimming were inferred from the DNA itself. The table has under 300,000 clones, around 84% seen once. Sample: peripheral blood. This receptor was taken from a man in his forties or fifties who had recovered from COVID-19.

CDR3 region: CASSTGWGETQYF. The CDR3 nucleotides read TGTGCCAGCAGCACAGGGTGGGGGGAGACCCAGTACTTC. This chain joins TRBV7-2 and TRBJ2-5; maybe TRBD1 (6 bases). Germline V CDR1 and CDR2: SGHTA, FQGNSA. This CDR3 is built from 13 residues. The V end was cut by 5 bases, the J end by 5 bases, with 12 bases between.